Described below is a single T cell receptor beta chain sequence and its context. This clonotype has more than one count but fewer than ten. Its antigen remains unidentified. No base-level quality is on record; no much larger clone is a single base apart. The data originate from a study of T cell repertoires in cytomegalovirus infection (dated by TCRdb to about 2019). As for the study more broadly: The peptide stimulations were aimed at well-studied HLA-B-restricted epitopes as well as recently identified HLA-C-restricted CMV epitopes, whose presentation resists viral immunomodulation. The HLA type of each donor mattered for the analysis, because public TCR beta signatures pointed to carriage of CMV infection along with the matching HLA type. General study outcomes and caveats: In both this cohort and an independent roughly 330-donor cohort, the cumulative frequency of public TCR beta family members distinguished carriers of CMV infection plus the relevant HLA type. In the ex vivo response, HLA-C-restricted CMV-specific TCR beta clonotypes were dominant, and in two of eight donors the single most frequent clonotype came from this HLA-C-restricted group.

Sequenced on an Illumina HiSeq 1500. Starting from the raw public reads, TCRdb applied fastp trimming at Q25, assembled clones with MiXCR and retained in-frame beta chains. Rows are combined by CDR3 protein, so each entry shows the most common genes and DNA. Across this sample there are some 500,000 distinct CDR3 sequences, with around a third seen only once. 17% of the sample rests with the top ten. This sample's treatment or condition label indicates: in vitro stimulation with specific CMV peptide epitopes to enrich CMV-specific T cells. As encoded in the germline V gene (reference sequence), CDR1 is LNHDA while CDR2 is SQIVND. The cysteine opens and the phenylalanine closes a CDR3 of 17 amino acids. This entry keeps only the CDR3 DNA: 51 bases, framed from base 1. After removal of 2 bases from V and 5 bases from J, the junction retains 6 bases not matched to a gene.

This clonotype was sampled from a human donor in good health (CMV status not recorded). Some clones in this sample may be carry-over from other donors' samples. The chain employs TRBV19 and TRBJ2-1, with 13 central nucleotides matching TRBD2. The sample here was cultured PBMCs, taken from culture after CMV antigen stimulation. The CDR3 loop reads CASSIRTSGSTNNEQFF. The nucleotide sequence is given as TGTGCCAGTAGTATACGGACTAGCGGGAGTACTAACAATGAGCAGTTCTTC. Reference TRBV19 and TRBJ2-1 proteins supply the regions before and after the CDR3; the full variable domain is: DGGITQSPKYLFRKEGQNVTLSCEQNLNHDAMYWYRQDPGQGLRLIYYSQIVNDFQKGDIAEGYSVSREKKESFPLTVTSAQKNPTAFYLCASSIRTSGSTNNEQFFGPGTRLTVL.